This T cell receptor (beta chain) was recorded in a study of STAT5B mutations in CD4+ large granular lymphocyte leukemia. Whole-study results and caveats: The CD4+ versus CD8+ T-LGLL clonality difference may reflect limited sample size.

Repertoires were generated with immunoSEQ multiplex PCR, while TCRdb's copy carries only in-frame clones and drops some. The sample shows nearly 35,000 clones, approximately 71% of them seen only once. On this clone: Its antigen is unknown.

Per the germline V gene, CDR1 is MNHEY and CDR2 is SMNVEV (reference sequence). V lost 6 bases to trimming and J lost 7 bases, with 18 bases between them. The CDR3 runs 15 residues. Source material: CD4+ T cells from blood buffy coats. The source is a human donor in good health. J is TRBJ1-4 and V is TRBV27, with D perhaps TRBD1 (6 bases). Here the CDR3 reads CASSPLGGLSEKLFF. In DNA, the CDR3 is TGTGCCAGCAGCCCGCTTGGGGGGCTCAGTGAAAAACTGTTTTTT.